Sequencing of this T cell receptor (beta chain) was carried out in a study of blood T cell repertoires in COVID-19. Source study methods: Counts of nucleated cells, estimated from reference gene primer amplification, were obtained. Some clones are missing from TCRdb's copy, which holds only in-frame ones; the method was immunoSEQ multiplex PCR. V and J calls and clone size follow that table, whereas D and trimming were derived from the DNA. Of under 75,000 clones detected, 75% to 90% appear once; the ten largest clones hold 2.5% to 3%. Germline V CDR1 and CDR2: LNHNV, YYDKDF (reference sequence). V lost 5 bases to trimming and J lost 4 bases; unmatched junction nucleotides: 8. The CDR3 sequence is 17 residues long.

This chain uses TRBV15 with TRBJ2-3; 14 nucleotides line up with TRBD2. The TCR sequence derives from a man aged 50 to 59 with acute or convalescent COVID-19. The sample consisted of peripheral blood. The CDR3 sequence is CATSRLAGGPLADTQYF. The CDR3 nucleotides are TGTGCCACCAGCCGACTAGCGGGAGGGCCATTGGCAGATACGCAGTATTTT.